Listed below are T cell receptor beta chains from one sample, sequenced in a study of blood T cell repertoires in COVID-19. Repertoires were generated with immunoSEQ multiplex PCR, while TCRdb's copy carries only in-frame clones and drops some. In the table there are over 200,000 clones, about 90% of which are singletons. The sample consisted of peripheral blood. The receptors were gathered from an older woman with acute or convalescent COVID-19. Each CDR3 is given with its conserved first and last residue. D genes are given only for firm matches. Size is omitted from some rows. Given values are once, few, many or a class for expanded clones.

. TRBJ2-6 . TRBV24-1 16 TGTGCCACCAGCACGATCACAGCCTCTGGGGCCAACGTCCTGACTTTC CATSTITASGANVLTF
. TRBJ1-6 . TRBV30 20 TGTGCCTGGAACGCGGCGGGCGGGCTTACCTCCATCTCCTATAATTCACCCCTCCACTTT CAWNAAGGLTSISYNSPLHF
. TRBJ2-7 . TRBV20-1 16 TGCAGTGCTAGTTCCCCTACCACTAGTTTTTCAAACGAGCAGTACTTC CSASSPTTSFSNEQYF
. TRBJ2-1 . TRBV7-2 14 TGTGCCAGCAGCTTTACCGACGGGTATGATGAGCAGTTCTTC CASSFTDGYDEQFF
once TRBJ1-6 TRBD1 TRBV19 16 TGTGCCAGTAGTCAACGGGACAGGGGGCTGGATTCACCCCTCCACTTT CASSQRDRGLDSPLHF
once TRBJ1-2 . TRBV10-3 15 TGTGCCATCAGTGACACAGGGAAGGAAAAGGATGGCTACACCTTC CAISDTGKEKDGYTF
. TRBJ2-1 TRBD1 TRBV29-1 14 TGCAGCGTTCGGGACAGGGGTTCCTACAATGAGCAGTTCTTC CSVRDRGSYNEQFF
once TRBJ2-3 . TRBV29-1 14 TGCAGCGTCGCCGCCGAGGGTCTGTCAGATACGCAGTATTTT CSVAAEGLSDTQYF
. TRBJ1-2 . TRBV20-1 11 TGCAGTGCTAGGGAGAACTATGGCTACACCTTC CSARENYGYTF
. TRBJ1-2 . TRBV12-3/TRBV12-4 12 TGTGCCAGCAGGAGAGGGCACAGGGACGACACCTTC CASRRGHRDDTF
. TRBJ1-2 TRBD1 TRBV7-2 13 TGTGCCAGCAAAGAGGACAGGGTCTATGGCTACACCTTC CASKEDRVYGYTF
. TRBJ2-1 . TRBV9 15 TGTGCCAGCAGCGTATACGCGCGGGGGCCGGATGAGCAGTTCTTC CASSVYARGPDEQFF
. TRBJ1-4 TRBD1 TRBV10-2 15 TGCGCCAGCCGCCTGGGGACAGGTAGTAATGAAAAACTGTTTTTT CASRLGTGSNEKLFF
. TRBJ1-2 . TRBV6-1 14 TGTGCCAGCAGTGAGAAGACAGCCACCTATGGCTACACCTTC CASSEKTATYGYTF
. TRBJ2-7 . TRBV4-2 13 TGTGCCAGCAGCCCGGGTCCCTCCTACGAGCAGTACTTC CASSPGPSYEQYF
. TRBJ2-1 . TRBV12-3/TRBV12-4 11 TGTGCCAGCAGGGAGTACAATGAGCAGTTCTTC CASREYNEQFF